This is a list of T cell receptor beta chains from one sample in a study of cytomegalovirus exposure and HLA in healthy donors. Assay used: immunoSEQ multiplex PCR; TCRdb lists only in-frame clones, some missing. The data contain approximately 210,000 clones, about 76% of them singletons. The sequenced material came from PBMCs. Receptor source: a male donor in good health and CMV-seropositive. CDR3s include the opening cysteine and the closing phenylalanine or tryptophan. The order of the fields is clone size, J gene, V gene, CDR3 protein. Rows give clone size only sometimes, using once, few, many, or a class for an expanded clone.

abundance: NA; j_gene: TRBJ2-7; v_gene: TRBV6-5; CDR3aa: CASSYASAGAYEQYF
abundance: NA; j_gene: TRBJ1-2; v_gene: TRBV18; CDR3aa: CASSPTVDNYGYTF
abundance: once; j_gene: TRBJ2-7; v_gene: TRBV9; CDR3aa: CASTPERNSYEQYF
abundance: NA; j_gene: TRBJ1-1; v_gene: TRBV29-1; CDR3aa: CSAQGNTEAFF
abundance: NA; j_gene: TRBJ1-6; v_gene: TRBV7-2; CDR3aa: CASSPGQGNSPLHF
abundance: NA; j_gene: TRBJ2-2; v_gene: TRBV30; CDR3aa: CAWSVWEAGELFF
abundance: NA; j_gene: TRBJ2-2; v_gene: TRBV7-9; CDR3aa: CASSSTSPGELFF
abundance: NA; j_gene: TRBJ2-2; v_gene: TRBV7-9; CDR3aa: CASSWGLAGGELFF
abundance: NA; j_gene: TRBJ1-5; v_gene: TRBV11-2; CDR3aa: CASSLDQGRGMLSNQPQHF
abundance: NA; j_gene: TRBJ1-5; v_gene: TRBV30; CDR3aa: CAWSTPGLGGRNQPQHF
abundance: NA; j_gene: TRBJ2-4; v_gene: TRBV25-1; CDR3aa: CASSEPRPTKNIQYF
abundance: NA; j_gene: TRBJ2-3; v_gene: TRBV14; CDR3aa: CASSQGPRSTDTQYF
abundance: NA; j_gene: TRBJ1-6; v_gene: TRBV5-4; CDR3aa: CASSLNRVDSPLHF
abundance: NA; j_gene: TRBJ1-4; v_gene: TRBV6-6; CDR3aa: CASSTSAGDSEKLFF
abundance: NA; j_gene: TRBJ1-1; v_gene: TRBV9; CDR3aa: CASSVEVGGSEAFF
abundance: NA; j_gene: TRBJ2-7; v_gene: TRBV5-4; CDR3aa: CASSLARDSSYEQYF
abundance: NA; j_gene: TRBJ1-6; v_gene: TRBV27; CDR3aa: CASGGRQNSPLHF
abundance: NA; j_gene: TRBJ1-2; v_gene: TRBV28; CDR3aa: CASSLMDRIVHGYTF
abundance: NA; j_gene: TRBJ2-7; v_gene: TRBV28; CDR3aa: CASRLTGPNYEQYF
abundance: once; j_gene: TRBJ1-5; v_gene: TRBV23-1; CDR3aa: CASSQPGQVLSF
abundance: NA; j_gene: TRBJ1-3; v_gene: TRBV7-2; CDR3aa: CASNANMQGNTIYF
abundance: NA; j_gene: TRBJ2-5; v_gene: TRBV28; CDR3aa: CASSPSWDSKTQYF
abundance: NA; j_gene: TRBJ1-5; v_gene: TRBV25-1; CDR3aa: CASSGGVANNQPQHF
abundance: NA; j_gene: TRBJ1-2; v_gene: TRBV9; CDR3aa: CASSNTRDRINYGYTF
abundance: once; j_gene: TRBJ2-2; v_gene: TRBV7-3; CDR3aa: CASSPTTGELFF
abundance: once; j_gene: TRBJ2-3; v_gene: TRBV25-1; CDR3aa: CASSDPRGTDTQYF
abundance: NA; j_gene: TRBJ2-7; v_gene: TRBV15; CDR3aa: CATSRGAAGLIYEQYF
abundance: NA; j_gene: TRBJ1-4; v_gene: TRBV6-7; CDR3aa: CASLGGEDEKLFF
abundance: few; j_gene: TRBJ2-7; v_gene: TRBV19; CDR3aa: CASSPGLAVYEQYF
abundance: NA; j_gene: TRBJ2-2; v_gene: TRBV5-1; CDR3aa: CASSFGTSGRQNTGELFF
abundance: few; j_gene: TRBJ2-7; v_gene: TRBV7-2; CDR3aa: CASSLVLGEGYF
abundance: NA; j_gene: TRBJ2-7; v_gene: TRBV18; CDR3aa: CASSPRPEEQYF
abundance: once; j_gene: TRBJ2-2; v_gene: TRBV12-5; CDR3aa: CASGEGNTGELFF
abundance: NA; j_gene: TRBJ1-2; v_gene: TRBV19; CDR3aa: CASSIPDTFGYTF
abundance: NA; j_gene: TRBJ2-1; v_gene: TRBV6-4; CDR3aa: CANMFFAGAPSYNEQFF
abundance: NA; j_gene: TRBJ2-1; v_gene: TRBV27; CDR3aa: CASSFDRGRGDEQFF
abundance: NA; j_gene: TRBJ1-6; v_gene: TRBV27; CDR3aa: CASSSGTYNSPLHF